The next 27 T cell receptor beta chains were all read from a single sample in a study of T cell responses to AZD1222 COVID-19 vaccine. Profiling relied on immunoSEQ multiplex PCR, and the TCRdb table lists in-frame clones only, not all of them. Among under 150,000 clones listed, 80% to 95% were seen once. The specimen was peripheral blood, collected 28 days after the second AZD1222 dose. The receptor source for this set is an adult who received the AZD1222 COVID-19 vaccine.

This clone was observed a handful of times. The J gene is TRBJ2-1, the V gene TRBV7-2; D possibly corresponds to TRBD2 (6 bases). CDR3 size: 18 residues. V was pared by 5 bases and J by 4 bases, with 24 bases between. From germline, CDR1 is SGHTA and CDR2 FQGNSA. As DNA, the CDR3 is TGTGCCAGCAGCCCACAAGTTGGTACTGGGGGAGGTTACAATGAGCAGTTCTTC. Amino acid sequence: CASSPQVGTGGGYNEQFF.

The V gene is TRBV6-5, the J gene TRBJ2-7; TRBD2 agrees at 8 bases. Germline loops: CDR1 MNHEY, CDR2 SVGAGI. CDR3 size: 15 residues. V lost 0 bases, J lost 6 bases, and 7 bases stayed unmatched. In DNA, the CDR3 is TGTGCCAGCAGTTACTCGAGCCAGCGGGGGTCCGAGCAGTACTTC. Its translation: CASSYSSQRGSEQYF.

This chain links TRBV5-1 with TRBJ2-2; D gene ambiguous. The germline gives CDR1 SGHRS, CDR2 YFSETQ. The CDR3 length is 15 residues. The V and J ends lost 2 bases and 1 base respectively, with 9 bases between them. The CDR3, as DNA: TGCGCCAGCAGCTTTCGGCTGGAGAACACCGGGGAGCTGTTTTTT. Amino acids: CASSFRLENTGELFF.

This sequence joins TRBV28 and TRBJ1-4, with a tentative D call TRBD1 (6 bases). Germline CDR1 MDHEN, CDR2 SYDVKM. The CDR3 sequence is 14 residues long. Trimming took 2 bases from V and 4 from J, leaving 8 bases between them. CDR3 coding DNA: TGTGCCAGCAGTTTAAGGGGGGGTAATGAAAAACTGTTTTTT. Encoded protein: CASSLRGGNEKLFF.

The chain joins TRBV9 to TRBJ1-2, with D maybe TRBD1 (6 bases). Germline V lookup: CDR1 SGDLS, CDR2 YYNGEE. Trimming took off 2 bases at V and 2 bases at J, with 7 bases between the two ends. CDR3 length: 13 amino acids. The DNA of the CDR3 is TGTGCCAGCAGCGTCGGACAGAACTATGGCTACACCTTC. Translation gives CASSVGQNYGYTF.

The rearrangement joins TRBV19 to TRBJ1-1, with 7 bases lining up with TRBD1. There are 15 residues in the CDR3. V lost 2 bases, J lost 4 bases, and 7 bases stayed unmatched. Looked up from germline, CDR1 is LNHDA and CDR2 is SQIVND (reference sequence). CDR3 bases: TGTGCCAGTAGTATAAAAGGGGGCGCGCCCACTGAAGCTTTCTTT. Its translation: CASSIKGGAPTEAFF.

This clone was seen only a few times. The V call is TRBV4-1, the J call TRBJ2-7; 9 bases align to TRBD1. The V and J ends lost 0 bases and 7 bases, in that order; junction bases with no gene match: 10. CDR1 and CDR2 from the germline V gene are MGHRA and YSYEKL. The CDR3 is 16 amino acids. The CDR3 nucleotides read TGCGCCAGCAGCCAAGAGGGACAGGGTCTGTTGAGGGAGCAGTACTTC. This sequence encodes CASSQEGQGLLREQYF.

The rearrangement uses TRBV5-4 and TRBJ2-5, with 9 bases that match TRBD2. Germline CDR1 SGHNT, CDR2 YYREEE (reference sequence). After removal of 0 bases from V and 13 bases from J, the junction contained 7 bases not matched to a gene. CDR3 size: 13 residues. DNA of the CDR3: TGTGCCAGCAGCTTGGAGGTGCGGGAGGGGTTGTACTTC. Its protein is CASSLEVREGLYF.

J is TRBJ2-3 and V is TRBV3-1 (or the pseudogene TRBV3-2); D is undetermined. V was shortened by 3 bases and J by 3 bases, with 4 bases between the two germline ends. CDR1 and CDR2 from the germline V gene are LGHDT and YNNKEL (reference sequence). The CDR3 covers 12 residues. The chain's CDR3 is CASSHWTDTQYF. As DNA, the CDR3 is TGTGCCAGCAGCCATTGGACAGATACGCAGTATTTT.

The CDR3, as DNA: TGTGCCAGCAGCGTAGAGGGAGCCTCTGGAAACACCATATATTTT. It encodes CASSVEGASGNTIYF. The chain has TRBV9 and TRBJ1-3; D ambiguous. Germline lookup yields CDR1 SGDLS and CDR2 YYNGEE. V lost 0 bases and J lost 0, with 7 bases in between. CDR3 length: 15 residues. Full variable domain (outside the CDR3, taken from reference TRBV9 and TRBJ1-3): DSGVTQTPKHLITATGQRVTLRCSPRSGDLSVYWYQQSLDQGLQFLIQYYNGEERAKGNILERFSAQQFPDLHSELNLSSLELGDSALYFCASSVEGASGNTIYFGEGSWLTVV.

The chain recombines TRBV6-5 with TRBJ1-6; D not certain. Germline CDR1 reads MNHEY; CDR2 reads SVGAGI. With 5 bases removed from V and 7 bases from J, the gap between germline ends came to 9 bases. The CDR3 consists of 13 residues. CDR3 sequence reads: CASSPQTNSPLHF. CDR3 nucleotides: TGTGCCAGCAGTCCACAGACCAATTCACCCCTCCACTTT.

For the CDR3, the DNA is TGTGCAAGTCGCTTAGGCAAGCAGGGGAACTATGGCTACACCTTC. It translates to CASRLGKQGNYGYTF. This chain uses TRBV12-2 with TRBJ1-2; the tabulated D call, TRBD1, remains unverified against the DNA. TRBV12-2 is assigned pseudogene status. This CDR3 contains 15 residues.

The V call is TRBV7-2, the J call TRBJ2-5; D gene ambiguous. The germline V gene encodes CDR1 SGHTA and CDR2 FQGNSA. The CDR3 extends over 13 amino acids. With 1 base removed from V and 6 bases from J, the gap between germline ends came to 9 bases. CDR3 bases: TGTGCCAGCAGCTTAGGCCTTGAACAGACCCAGTACTTC. Protein sequence: CASSLGLEQTQYF.

This chain joins TRBV3-1 (or the pseudogene TRBV3-2) and TRBJ2-5; the D call may be TRBD1 or TRBD2 (5 bases each). The CDR3 consists of 14 residues. The V gene's germline CDR1 is LGHDT and CDR2 YNNKEL (reference sequence). V was cut by 4 bases and J by 5 bases, with 14 bases left in between. The chain's CDR3 is CASSPGRGWETQYF. Here the CDR3 DNA reads TGTGCCAGCAGCCCCGGACGGGGCTGGGAGACCCAGTACTTC.

The chain links TRBV7-3 to TRBJ2-2, with D uncertain. V shed 1 base and J shed 2 bases, with 8 bases lying between them. The CDR3 has 15 amino acids. CDR1 is SGHTA and CDR2 is FQGTGA in the germline V gene. CDR3 in DNA: TGTGCCAGCAGCTTAAAGGCTGGTAACACCGGGGAGCTGTTTTTT. Its protein is CASSLKAGNTGELFF.

This clone has a handful of counts. CDR3 protein: CASSQLAPSTDTQYF. The CDR3, as DNA: TGCGCCAGCAGCCAACTAGCGCCAAGCACAGATACGCAGTATTTT. The chain uses TRBV4-1 and TRBJ2-3; maybe TRBD2 (6 bases). Trimming removed 2 bases from V and 0 bases from J, with 9 bases in between. The germline V gene encodes CDR1 MGHRA and CDR2 YSYEKL. CDR3 size: 15 residues.

The genes are TRBV6-1 and TRBJ2-1; TRBD2 is a possible D gene (6 bases). The CDR3 length is 15 residues. From germline, CDR1 is MNHNS and CDR2 SASEGT. The V gene lost 2 bases and the J gene lost 7 bases, with 15 bases spanning the gap. The CDR3 DNA follows: TGTGCCAGCAGTGAAAGGGAGGAGGCGTGGAATGAGCAGTTCTTC. Its protein is CASSEREEAWNEQFF.

The chain combines TRBV29-1 with TRBJ2-1; 7 bases are a match to TRBD1. This CDR3 has 12 amino acids. In germline, CDR1 is SQVTM, CDR2 ANQGSEA. J lost 8 bases, V lost 5 bases, and 6 bases had no gene match. The CDR3 loop is CSVSDRDDEQFF. CDR3 nucleotides: TGCAGCGTTTCCGACAGGGACGATGAGCAGTTCTTC.

The V gene is TRBV6-5, the J gene TRBJ2-1; D unclear. Germline lookup yields CDR1 MNHEY and CDR2 SVGAGI. V dropped 7 bases and J dropped 8 bases, with 9 bases sitting between them. This CDR3 region has 11 residues. CDR3 sequence reads: CASTGSDEQFF. CDR3 in DNA: TGTGCCAGCACTGGTTCGGATGAGCAGTTCTTC.

V is TRBV6-5 and J is TRBJ2-1; 7 positions match TRBD2. V was clipped by 0 bases and J by 2 bases; unmatched bases: 4. Germline CDR1 MNHEY, CDR2 SVGAGI. This CDR3 spans 16 amino acids. CDR3 in DNA: TGTGCCAGCAGTTACTCAGCAGCGGGGCCCTACAATGAGCAGTTCTTC. It yields the protein CASSYSAAGPYNEQFF.

The rearrangement uses TRBV29-1 and TRBJ1-1; no clear D. The germline CDR1 and CDR2 sequences are SQVTM and ANQGSEA. The CDR3 runs 12 residues. Trimming pared 7 bases from V and 0 bases from J, leaving 9 bases between. As DNA, the CDR3 is TGCAGCGCCCCCCTCCTGAACACTGAAGCTTTCTTT. Translating gives CSAPLLNTEAFF.

The chain recombines TRBV29-1 with TRBJ1-3; possibly TRBD1 for D (6 bases). Trimming removed 0 bases from V and 4 bases from J, with 10 bases in between. This CDR3 is built from 14 residues. Germline V gives CDR1 SQVTM, CDR2 ANQGSEA. CDR3 nucleotides: TGCAGCGTTGAAGATGCAGGGACAGGAAACACCATATATTTT. Translated: CSVEDAGTGNTIYF.

The chain has TRBV19 and TRBJ1-1, with D perhaps TRBD1 (6 bases). This CDR3 has 16 amino acids. The germline CDR1 and CDR2 sequences are LNHDA and SQIVND (reference sequence). The V gene lost 4 bases and the J gene lost 1 base, with 16 bases spanning the gap. CDR3 loop: CASSTPRPTGNTEAFF. For the CDR3, the DNA is TGTGCCAGTAGTACCCCCCGCCCGACAGGGAACACTGAAGCTTTCTTT.

The V gene is TRBV6-2 or TRBV6-3, the J gene TRBJ1-2; the D is unclear. The CDR3 is 15 residues long. In germline, CDR1 is MNHEY, CDR2 SVGEGT. V was shortened by 6 bases and J by 0 bases, with 14 bases between the two germline ends. CDR3 region: CASSRSSAPNYGYTF. The CDR3 nucleotides are TGTGCCAGCAGCAGGTCTTCGGCCCCTAACTATGGCTACACCTTC.

The genes are TRBV2 and TRBJ1-2; no reliable D call. The germline V gene has CDR1 SNHLY and CDR2 FYNNEI. The length of the CDR3 is 13 residues. V lost 5 bases and J lost 6, with 13 bases in between. The CDR3 bases are TGTGCCAGCAGTAGCACACAAGGGAATGGCTACACCTTC. Protein: CASSSTQGNGYTF. Drawing the rest from reference TRBV2 and TRBJ1-2, the complete variable domain is EPEVTQTPSHQVTQMGQEVILRCVPISNHLYFYWYRQILGQKVEFLVSFYNNEISEKSEIFDDQFSVERPDGSNFTLKIRSTKLEDSAMYFCASSSTQGNGYTFGSGTRLTVV.

V gene TRBV11-2 combines with J gene TRBJ2-1, with 9 positions matching TRBD2. The V segment lost 5 bases and the J segment 10 bases; nucleotides outside the gene matches: 15. Germline CDR1 SGHAT, CDR2 FQNNGV. CDR3 length: 16 residues. This chain's CDR3 is CASSLSVTSGKGEQFF. CDR3 in DNA: TGTGCCAGCAGCCTTTCCGTGACTAGCGGTAAAGGGGAGCAGTTCTTC.

The rearrangement links TRBV5-8 to TRBJ2-3; 10 bases fit TRBD2. Germline V CDR1 and CDR2: SGHTS, YDEGEE. The V and J ends lost 6 bases and 2 bases, in that order; junction bases with no gene match: 6. This CDR3 contains 15 residues. Written as DNA, the CDR3 is TGTGCCAGCACCCTTGGACTAGCGGACACAGATACGCAGTATTTT. It translates to CASTLGLADTDTQYF.